One sample yielded the 8 T cell receptor beta chains listed below, sequenced in a study of regulatory T cells in long-lasting Graves disease. Time point specified: newly diagnosed GD, antithyroid drugs for less than 3 months. The TCR library used RNA extracted from PBMCs. Building of the TCR beta libraries involved iRepertoire HTBI primers and Arm-PCR of CDR3 regions. MiXCR, run by TCRdb on the multiplex PCR reads, gives a single entry per CDR3 protein. The table includes 560,000 or so distinct CDR3 sequences, about 16% detected once. These data were also filed under a second study, of T cells in Graves' hyperthyroidism and ophthalmopathy.

The source was peripheral blood mononuclear cells (PBMCs), collected at new diagnosis, from a patient treated with antithyroid drugs. Source of these receptors: a man between 18 and 29 years old with Graves disease.

This clonotype has just a few counts. This chain uses TRBV28 with TRBJ1-6; 7 bases agree with TRBD1. The CDR3 has 17 amino acids. V shed 5 bases and J 2 bases; nucleotides not matched to a gene: 9. Per germline, CDR1 MDHEN and CDR2 SYDVKM. The CDR3 loop reads CASSAQGGSTYNSPLHF. For the CDR3, the DNA is TGTGCCAGCAGTGCTCAGGGGGGAAGTACCTATAATTCACCCCTCCACTTT.

The genes are TRBV29-1 and TRBJ2-1, with D perhaps matching TRBD2 (5 bases). This CDR3 is built from 17 residues. CDR1 SQVTM and CDR2 ANQGSEA come from the germline V gene. The V and J ends lost 1 base and 8 bases respectively, with 24 bases between them. The CDR3 region is CSVEGSGVGPTGDEQFF. DNA for the CDR3: TGCAGCGTTGAAGGCTCCGGGGTTGGGCCAACGGGCGATGAGCAGTTCTTC.

This clonotype was picked up many times. The chain is built from TRBV7-8 and TRBJ2-1; 11 bases are shared with TRBD2. V shed 4 bases and J 4 bases; nucleotides not matched to a gene: 6. Looked up from germline, CDR1 is SGHVS and CDR2 is FQNEAQ. The CDR3 extends over 16 amino acids. The CDR3 region has the DNA TGTGCCAGCAGCTACCCACTAGCGGGGGTGTACAATGAGCAGTTCTTC. The encoded protein is CASSYPLAGVYNEQFF.

The chain recombines TRBV6-5 with TRBJ1-6, with 9 bases that match TRBD1. The CDR3 is 15 residues long. Trimming at V came to 3 bases and at J to 7 bases, leaving 4 bases not matched to a gene. Germline lookup yields CDR1 MNHEY and CDR2 SVGAGI. The CDR3 DNA reads TGTGCCAGCAGTTATTCCGGGACAGGGAATTCACCCCTCCACTTT. This encodes CASSYSGTGNSPLHF.

The chain recombines TRBV20-1 with TRBJ2-1; possibly TRBD2 for D (5 bases). The germline CDR1 and CDR2 sequences are DFQATT and SNEGSKA (reference sequence). Trimming shortened V by 4 bases and J by 4 bases, and 17 bases separated the two germline ends. There are 15 residues in the CDR3. This chain's CDR3 is CSAIVGGARYNEQFF. The CDR3 nucleotides are TGCAGTGCTATTGTTGGAGGAGCTAGGTACAATGAGCAGTTCTTC.

This clonotype was counted only a few times. The J gene is TRBJ2-7, the V gene TRBV9; TRBD2 agrees at 10 bases. The CDR3 covers 15 residues. With V trimmed by 4 bases and J by 5 bases, 9 bases remained unmatched. Per the germline V gene, CDR1 is SGDLS and CDR2 is YYNGEE. CDR3 nucleotide sequence: TGTGCCAGCAGCCCCCCTAGCGGGAGTTCCCACGAGCAGTACTTC. Its protein is CASSPPSGSSHEQYF.

This clonotype has ten or more counts. The rearrangement joins TRBV6-2 or TRBV6-3 to TRBJ2-1; 9 bases line up with TRBD2. CDR3 length: 15 residues. The germline V gene has CDR1 MNHEY and CDR2 SVGEGT. The V gene end was trimmed by 2 bases and the J gene end by 7 bases; junction bases not matched to a gene: 6. The CDR3 bases are TGTGCCAGCAGTTACGTAGCGGGAGCGATAAATGAGCAGTTCTTC. Its translation is CASSYVAGAINEQFF.

This clonotype has at least ten counts. The CDR3 spells CASSNPTVTEDLNTQYF. As DNA, the CDR3 is TGTGCCAGCAGTAACCCCACTGTCACCGAGGACCTCAATACGCAGTATTTT. The chain joins TRBV6-2 or TRBV6-3 to TRBJ2-3; D remains unclear. This CDR3 is 17 amino acids long. V gave up 5 bases and J gave up 7 bases, with 25 bases separating them. Germline CDR1 reads MNHEY; CDR2 reads SVGEGT.